This TCR beta chain is drawn from a study of cytomegalovirus exposure and HLA in healthy donors. Vbeta (60) and Jbeta (13) primers were used in the PCR. TCRdb's table, derived via immunoSEQ multiplex PCR, lists solely in-frame clones and lacks some. The data show more than 110,000 clones, about 8.9% seen once. The germline V and J ends were trimmed by 6 bases and 4 bases, with 13 bases remaining between them. There are 14 residues in the CDR3. Germline CDR1 is SNHLY and CDR2 is FYNNEI. The clonotype comes from a man in his fifties or sixties in good health and CMV-seronegative. Material: PBMCs. V and J are TRBV2 and TRBJ2-1; D perhaps matches TRBD2 (5 bases). CDR3 in amino acids: CASSDTRGYNEQFF. CDR3 DNA: TGTGCCAGCAGCGATACCCGAGGGTACAATGAGCAGTTCTTC.